This T cell receptor beta chain is from a study of blood T cell repertoires in COVID-19 (dated by TCRdb to 2019 to 2021). A note on the overall study: Samples from collaborators originated in the United States, Italy and Spain and spanned both the acute and convalescent phases of COVID-19. The material from the prospective study consisted of cDNA or gDNA derived from T cells, B-cell-depleted T cells, or PBMCs. The repertoires were released in a freely available public database meant as a resource for research on the immune response to SARS-CoV-2. The sample metadata nearly always contained a de-identified subject ID, COVID-19 status, age in years and sex. The samples were drawn from two sources: the first 160 participants of the ongoing ImmuneRACE study, and 1,200 or so subjects contributed by 6 global collaborators. Where available, HLA class I and class II types were taken from metadata supplied by the sample provider and were not determined by assay-based typing. The dataset comprised deeply sampled blood TCRbeta repertoires from subjects exposed to, actively infected with, or recovered from COVID-19. The paper as a whole reports these results and caveats: Clinical and demographic metadata were provided uncurated, with the amount varying by source and participant.

One collaborating source in Seattle enrolled patients during active infection and followed them longitudinally through the course of disease. Each collaborating institution followed its own protocols to collect whole blood in K2EDTA tubes. Collaborator samples were shipped for TCRbeta analysis as frozen whole blood, isolated PBMCs, or DNA extracted from either sample type. The immunoSEQ Assay, a bias-controlled multiplex PCR, was used to amplify TCRbeta CDR3 regions from genomic DNA. The authors' pipeline ran thus. The number of nucleated cells in each sample was estimated by amplification of reference gene primers within the assay. Sequence reads were collapsed and filtered to measure the absolute abundance of every unique TCRbeta CDR3 rearrangement. Productive Simpson clonality was computed per sample as the square root of Simpson's diversity index over productive rearrangements. The table comes from immuneACCESS by way of TCRdb, which keeps in-frame sequences with V and J called. Part of the clones is missing from these tables; in studies checked, under half for an unresolved V gene and the rest for unknown reasons. That table gives V, J and clone size, and the DNA gave D and trimming. This sample is represented by 150,000 or so clones; approximately 87% of them were singletons. The biggest ten clones account for 10% of the sample.

V is pared back by 0 bases and J by 2 bases, with 11 bases lying between the germline termini. The CDR3 spans 15 residues, from the cysteine through the phenylalanine. Only the CDR3 part of the read is kept: 45 bases, read in frame from the first base. Based on the germline V gene (reference sequence), the CDR1 and CDR2 sequences are GTSNPN and SVGIG. Turning to this clone: Its antigen target is currently unknown. Base quality data are lacking; no much larger clone is found one base away.

The V gene is TRBV30 and the J gene is TRBJ1-3; TRBD1 is a possible D gene, resting on 6 matching bases. The sequenced material came from peripheral blood. The source is a woman aged 70-85 years with COVID-19, enrolled during active disease. The DNA reads TGTGCCTGGAGTGTAGGGGGATCTACTGGAAACACCATATATTTT. Translated, this is CAWSVGGSTGNTIYF. The CDR3, completed at both ends by the reference TRBV30 and TRBJ1-3 genes, gives the full variable domain SQTIHQWPATLVQPVGSPLSLECTVEGTSNPNLYWYRQAAGRGLQLLFYSVGIGQISSEVPQNLSASRPQDRQFILSSKKLLLSDSGFYLCAWSVGGSTGNTIYFGEGSWLTVV.